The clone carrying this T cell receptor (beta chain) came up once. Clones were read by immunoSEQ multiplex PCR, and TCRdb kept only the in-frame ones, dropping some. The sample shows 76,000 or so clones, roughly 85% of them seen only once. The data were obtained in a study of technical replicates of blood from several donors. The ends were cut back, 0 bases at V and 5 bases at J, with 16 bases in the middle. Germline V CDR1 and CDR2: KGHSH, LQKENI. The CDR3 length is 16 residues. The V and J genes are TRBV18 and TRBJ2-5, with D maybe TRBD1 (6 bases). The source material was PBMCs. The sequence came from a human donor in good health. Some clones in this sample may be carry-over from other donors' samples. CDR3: CASSPPFGSRGETQYF. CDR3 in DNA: TGTGCCAGCTCACCACCGTTCGGGTCAAGGGGGGAGACCCAGTACTTC.